Below, 8 T cell receptor beta chains from the same sample are listed, as sequenced in a study of T cell responses to AZD1222 COVID-19 vaccine. Clones were sequenced by immunoSEQ multiplex PCR, and TCRdb holds only the in-frame ones, with some missing. The sample has roughly 110,000 clones; roughly four fifths are singletons. The source was peripheral blood, collected on day 0 of AZD1222 vaccination. All receptors come from an adult in good health.

The chain links TRBV29-1 to TRBJ1-2, with TRBD1 as a possible D gene (6 bases). Germline CDR1 and CDR2: SQVTM and ANQGSEA. This CDR3 spans 14 amino acids. Trimming left V 6 bases short and J 4 bases short, with 18 bases between. The CDR3 coding sequence is TGCAGCGTCGGACAGCCTGACTCGGGCTATGGCTACACCTTC. Translated: CSVGQPDSGYGYTF.

This chain joins TRBV5-5 and TRBJ1-2; D remains unclear. V dropped 0 bases and J dropped 2 bases, with 8 bases sitting between them. The germline CDR1 and CDR2 sequences are SGHKS and YYEKEE (reference sequence). The CDR3 is made up of 14 amino acids. CDR3 DNA sequence: TGTGCCAGCAGCTTGGCTCACGGGAACTATGGCTACACCTTC. It is translated as CASSLAHGNYGYTF. Looking up the rest from reference TRBV5-5 and TRBJ1-2 gives the full variable domain: DAGVTQSPTHLIKTRGQQVTLRCSPISGHKSVSWYQQVLGQGPQFIFQYYEKEERGRGNFPDRFSARQFPNYSSELNVNALLLGDSALYLCASSLAHGNYGYTFGSGTRLTVV.

The V gene is TRBV6-1, the J gene TRBJ1-2, with no clear D. The CDR3 is made up of 14 amino acids. The V end lost 2 bases, the J end lost 2 bases, and 9 bases lay between the germline ends. CDR1 is MNHNS, CDR2 SASEGT, per germline. The CDR3 DNA follows: TGTGCCAGCAGTGAAATCGGCGCCAACTATGGCTACACCTTC. Protein: CASSEIGANYGYTF.

The chain is built from TRBV7-2 and TRBJ2-5; D unclear. Germline V gives CDR1 SGHTA, CDR2 FQGNSA. The V and J ends lost 4 bases and 5 bases respectively, with 14 bases between them. The CDR3 totals 14 residues. The CDR3 spells CASSSILARETQYF. The CDR3, as DNA: TGTGCCAGCAGCTCAATCTTGGCAAGGGAGACCCAGTACTTC.

V usage is TRBV14 and J usage is TRBJ2-2; tentative D call: TRBD2 (5 bases). The V gene lost 4 bases and the J gene lost 0 bases, with 12 bases spanning the gap. The CDR3 loop spans 16 amino acids. Germline values: CDR1 SGHDN, CDR2 FVKESK. The CDR3 nucleotides are TGTGCCAGCAGCCGAGACTTGGGAGCGAACACCGGGGAGCTGTTTTTT. It encodes CASSRDLGANTGELFF.

The chain combines TRBV6-5 with TRBJ2-7; no clear D gene. The CDR3 totals 14 residues. With 5 bases removed from V and 6 bases from J, the gap between germline ends came to 17 bases. The germline V gene has CDR1 MNHEY and CDR2 SVGAGI. The CDR3 here is CASSPGWVRAEQYF. As DNA, the CDR3 is TGTGCCAGCAGTCCCGGGTGGGTCCGAGCCGAGCAGTACTTC.

The rearrangement links TRBV6-5 to TRBJ2-3; 11 bases are shared with TRBD1. The trim removed 6 bases at V and 4 bases at J, leaving 3 bases unmatched. Germline V lookup: CDR1 MNHEY, CDR2 SVGAGI. The CDR3 totals 14 residues. The CDR3 nucleotides are TGTGCCAGCAGAGGGACAGGGGGAGCAGATACGCAGTATTTT. It codes for CASRGTGGADTQYF.

The gene calls are TRBV4-2 and TRBJ2-7; D uncertain. Germline CDR1 and CDR2: LGHNA and YNFKEQ. CDR3 length: 14 residues. V lost 0 bases, J lost 6 bases, and 12 bases lay in between. The CDR3 protein is CASSQDLFIGEQYF. CDR3 DNA: TGTGCCAGCAGCCAAGATCTCTTTATTGGCGAGCAGTACTTC.